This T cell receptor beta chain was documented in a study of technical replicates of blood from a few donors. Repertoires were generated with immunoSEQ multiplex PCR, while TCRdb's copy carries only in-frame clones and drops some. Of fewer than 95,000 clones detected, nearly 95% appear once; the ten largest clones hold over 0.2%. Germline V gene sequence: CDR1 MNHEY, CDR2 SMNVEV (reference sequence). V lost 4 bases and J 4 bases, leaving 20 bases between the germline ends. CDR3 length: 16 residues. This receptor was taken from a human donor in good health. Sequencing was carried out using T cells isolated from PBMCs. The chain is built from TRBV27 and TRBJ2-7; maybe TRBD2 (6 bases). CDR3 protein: CASSSYTGDPTYEQYF. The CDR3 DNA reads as TGTGCCAGCAGTTCTTATACGGGGGACCCGACTTACGAGCAGTACTTC.